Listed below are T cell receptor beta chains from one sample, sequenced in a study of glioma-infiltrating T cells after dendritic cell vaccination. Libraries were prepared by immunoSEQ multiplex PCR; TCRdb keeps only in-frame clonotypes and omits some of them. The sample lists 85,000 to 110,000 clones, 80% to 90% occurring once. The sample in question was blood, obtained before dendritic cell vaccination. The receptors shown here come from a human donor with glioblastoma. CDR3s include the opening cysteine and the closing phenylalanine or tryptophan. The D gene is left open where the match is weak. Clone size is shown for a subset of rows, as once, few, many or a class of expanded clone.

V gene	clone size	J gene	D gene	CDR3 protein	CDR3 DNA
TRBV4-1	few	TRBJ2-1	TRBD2	CASSGDYPSYNEQFF	TGCGCCAGCAGCGGGGACTACCCATCCTACAATGAGCAGTTCTTC
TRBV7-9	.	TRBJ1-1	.	CASSLGGVNTEASF	TGTGCCAGCAGCTTAGGGGGGGTGAACACTGAAGCTTCCTTT
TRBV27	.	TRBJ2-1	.	CASSLYGSGDYNEQFF	TGTGCCAGCAGTTTATATGGGAGTGGGGATTACAATGAGCAGTTCTTC
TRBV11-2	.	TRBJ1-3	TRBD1	CASSYQQGMRGNTIYF	TGTGCCAGCAGCTACCAACAGGGGATGAGGGGAAACACCATATATTTT
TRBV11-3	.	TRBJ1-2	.	CASSLYGNYGYTF	TGTGCCAGCAGCTTATACGGGAACTATGGCTACACCTTC
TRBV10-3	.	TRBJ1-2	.	CAISEKQQGVLGYTF	TGTGCCATCAGTGAAAAACAACAGGGTGTGTTGGGCTACACCTTC
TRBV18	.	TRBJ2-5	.	CASSPQTAQYQETQYF	TGTGCCAGCTCACCCCAGACTGCCCAGTACCAAGAGACCCAGTACTTC
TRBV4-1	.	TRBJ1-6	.	CASSLTLTGFENSPLHF	TGCGCCAGCAGCTTGACTCTGACAGGTTTTGAAAATTCACCCCTCCACTTT
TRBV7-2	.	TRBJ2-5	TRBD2	CASSLEYRDYPYF	TGTGCCAGCAGCTTAGAGTACCGGGACTATCCTTACTTC
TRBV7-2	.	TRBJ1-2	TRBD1	CASSWEGQGIGYGYTF	TGTGCCAGCAGCTGGGAGGGACAGGGGATAGGCTATGGCTACACCTTC
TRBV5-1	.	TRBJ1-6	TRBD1	CASRGTGDSPLHF	TGCGCCAGCAGAGGGACAGGGGATTCACCCCTCCACTTT
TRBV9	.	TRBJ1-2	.	CASGEDGYTF	TGTGCCAGCGGGGAGGACGGCTACACCTTC
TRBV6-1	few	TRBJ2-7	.	CASSDTSYEQYF	TGTGCCAGCAGTGATACGAGCTACGAGCAGTACTTC
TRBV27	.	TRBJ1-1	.	CASSLSGGGTEAFF	TGTGCCAGCAGTTTATCGGGAGGGGGCACTGAAGCTTTCTTT
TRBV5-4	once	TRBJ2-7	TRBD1	CASSLPGTGNSEQYF	TGTGCCAGCAGCTTACCCGGGACAGGTAACTCCGAGCAGTACTTC
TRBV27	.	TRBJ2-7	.	CASSLRASTYEQYF	TGTGCCAGCAGTTTAAGGGCTAGCACCTACGAGCAGTACTTC
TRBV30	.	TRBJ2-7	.	CAWSVGLEGSFYEQYF	TGTGCCTGGAGTGTAGGATTAGAGGGTAGCTTCTACGAGCAGTACTTC
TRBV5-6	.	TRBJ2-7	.	CASSFSREQYF	TGTGCCAGCAGCTTCTCGCGCGAGCAGTACTTC
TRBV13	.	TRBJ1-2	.	CASSFGLYGYTF	TGTGCCAGCAGCTTCGGACTCTATGGCTACACCTTC
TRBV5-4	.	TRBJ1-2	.	CASSLPGYGYTF	TGTGCCAGCAGCCTCCCCGGCTATGGCTACACCTTC
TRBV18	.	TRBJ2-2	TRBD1	CASAKDRGFSSGELFF	TGTGCCAGCGCTAAGGACAGGGGCTTTTCCAGCGGGGAGCTGTTTTTT
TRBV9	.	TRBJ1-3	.	CASSVGRGLSGNTIYF	TGTGCCAGCAGCGTAGGGAGGGGCTTGTCTGGAAACACCATATATTTT
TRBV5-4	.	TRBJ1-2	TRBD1	CASSSGTAPENGYTF	TGTGCCAGCAGCTCCGGGACAGCCCCGGAAAATGGCTACACCTTC
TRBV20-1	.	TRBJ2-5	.	CSGAHQETQYF	TGCAGTGGGGCCCACCAAGAGACCCAGTACTTC
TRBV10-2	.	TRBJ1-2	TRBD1	CASSERTGDEANYGYTF	TGCGCCAGCAGTGAGCGGACAGGGGACGAAGCTAACTATGGCTACACCTTC
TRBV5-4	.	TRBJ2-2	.	CASSLISSRELFF	TGTGCCAGCAGCTTAATATCGTCCCGGGAGCTGTTTTTT
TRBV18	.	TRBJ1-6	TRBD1	CASSSTTGGYSPLHF	TGTGCCAGCTCATCCACGACAGGGGGCTATTCACCCCTCCACTTT
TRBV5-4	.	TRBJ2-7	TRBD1	CASSQGQGISYEQYF	TGTGCCAGCAGCCAAGGACAGGGAATTTCCTACGAGCAGTACTTC
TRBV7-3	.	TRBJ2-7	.	CASSLSGAGEPYEQYF	TGTGCCAGCAGCTTATCAGGGGCAGGGGAGCCCTACGAGCAGTACTTC
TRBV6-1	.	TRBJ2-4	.	CASSEALPLGLAKNIQYF	TGTGCCAGCAGTGAAGCCCTACCCCTAGGACTAGCCAAAAACATTCAGTACTTC
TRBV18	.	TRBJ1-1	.	CASSPLRRANTEAFF	TGTGCCAGCTCACCCCTCCGCAGGGCGAACACTGAAGCTTTCTTT
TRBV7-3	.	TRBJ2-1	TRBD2	CASSLRSGASYNEQFF	TGTGCCAGCAGCTTAAGAAGCGGGGCCTCCTACAATGAGCAGTTCTTC
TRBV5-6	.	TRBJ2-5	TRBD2	CASSLFLGRVVQETQYF	TGTGCCAGCAGCCTTTTCCTTGGGAGGGTAGTCCAAGAGACCCAGTACTTC
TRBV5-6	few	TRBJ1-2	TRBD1	CASSPGTVNYGYTF	TGTGCCAGCAGCCCCGGGACAGTTAACTATGGCTACACCTTC
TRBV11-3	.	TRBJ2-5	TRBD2	CASSSLLAGGAETQYF	TGTGCCAGCAGCTCCTTACTAGCGGGGGGTGCGGAGACCCAGTACTTC
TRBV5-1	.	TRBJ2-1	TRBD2	CASSLAWRGGNNEQFF	TGCGCCAGCAGCTTGGCCTGGCGGGGGGGCAACAATGAGCAGTTCTTC
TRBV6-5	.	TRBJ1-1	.	CASSYALYTEAFF	TGTGCCAGCAGTTACGCACTGTATACTGAAGCTTTCTTT
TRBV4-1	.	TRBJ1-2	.	CASSQARGYTF	TGCGCCAGCAGCCAGGCAAGAGGCTACACCTTC
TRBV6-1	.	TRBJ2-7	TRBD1	CASRRSQGVYEQYF	TGTGCCAGCAGACGAAGCCAGGGGGTCTACGAGCAGTACTTC
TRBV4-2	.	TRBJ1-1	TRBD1	CASSQDYRGDTEAFF	TGTGCCAGCAGCCAAGACTACAGGGGGGACACTGAAGCTTTCTTT
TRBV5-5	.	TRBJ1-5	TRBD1	CASSSRQGTRGQPQHF	TGTGCCAGCAGCTCTCGACAGGGGACCAGAGGGCAGCCCCAGCATTTT
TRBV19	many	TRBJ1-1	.	CASSTSVDTEAFF	TGTGCCAGTAGTACCTCCGTCGACACTGAAGCTTTCTTT
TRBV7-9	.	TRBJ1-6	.	CASKTVPGSSPLHF	TGTGCCAGCAAGACAGTCCCTGGTAGTTCACCCCTCCACTTT